These 27 T cell receptor beta chains share one sample of origin, sequenced in a study of glioma-infiltrating T cells. TCR alpha and beta CDR3 regions were amplified from RNA using iRepertoire nested multiplex PCR. Using its own MiXCR run on the multiplex PCR reads, TCRdb lists one record per CDR3 protein. The sample includes roughly 100,000 distinct CDR3 sequences, around 30% of them seen just once. The specimen was glioma tissue, nonneoplastic brain tissue, or PBMCs (not recorded which). The receptors stem from a human donor with low-grade glioma or glioblastoma, undergoing nonglioma brain surgery, or in good health (not recorded which).

Many counts were recorded for this clonotype. The V gene is TRBV7-2, the J gene TRBJ2-1; 11 bases line up with TRBD1. J gave up 6 bases and V 4 bases, and 8 bases lay outside the gene matches. The length of the CDR3 is 16 residues. Germline assignment: CDR1 SGHTA and CDR2 FQGNSA. CDR3 DNA sequence: TGTGCCAGCAGCTACCGGACAGGGGGCTTAGTCAATGAGCAGTTCTTC. Translating it yields CASSYRTGGLVNEQFF.

Comments on this clonotype: A much bigger clone sits one base away, suggesting this may be a read error. The chain has TRBV4-2 and TRBJ1-1; D might be TRBD1 (5 bases). This CDR3 region has 18 residues. Germline CDR1 LGHNA, CDR2 YNFKEQ. Trimming took 0 bases from V and 5 from J, leaving 22 bases between them. The CDR3 DNA is TGTGCCAGCAGCCAAGATGCAGGGTTTTTTGACGATAGGACTGAAGCTTTCTTT. Translated, it gives CASSQDAGFFDDRTEAFF.

The V call is TRBV4-3, the J call TRBJ2-2; D remains unclear. CDR1 and CDR2 from the germline V gene are LGHNA and YSLEER. The CDR3 totals 14 residues. Trimming stripped 0 bases from V and 8 bases from J, with 10 bases between. The DNA for the CDR3 is TGCGCCAGCAGCCAAGATAGAATTTCGGGGGAGCTGTTTTTT. Translated, it gives CASSQDRISGELFF.

As for this clonotype: A clone one base away is much larger, so this may be a read error. This chain uses TRBV6-1 with TRBJ2-7; TRBD1 might be the D (6 bases). The CDR3 runs to 14 residues. CDR1 is MNHNS, CDR2 SASEGT, per germline. Deletions cut 10 bases from V and 4 bases from J, with 20 bases between. CDR3 loop: CATKGAETGYEQYF. The CDR3 DNA reads as TGTGCCACAAAAGGAGCCGAGACAGGATACGAGCAGTACTTC.

The rearrangement links TRBV6-2 or TRBV6-3 to TRBJ2-7; D is perhaps TRBD1 (5 bases). V shed 10 bases and J shed 5 bases, with 15 bases lying between them. Germline loops: CDR1 MNHEY, CDR2 SVGEGT. There are 12 residues in the CDR3. The CDR3 bases are TGTGCCAACAGGATGCACGTCCACGAGCAGTACTTC. Protein product: CANRMHVHEQYF.

A word on this clonotype: No conserved phenylalanine or tryptophan ends this CDR3, so it is likely a read error. CDR3 coding DNA: TGTGCCGCCTCTAGCGGATTAGGGCAGCAGTACCTC. Protein sequence: CAASSGLGQQYL. This sequence joins TRBV27 and TRBJ2-7; 7 bases are shared with TRBD2. Unmatched junction bases numbered 12, after V lost 11 bases and J lost 8 bases. The CDR3 has 12 amino acids. CDR1 MNHEY and CDR2 SMNVEV come from the germline V gene (reference sequence).

This clonotype has just one count. A much larger clone differs by one base, so this may be a read error. The chain combines TRBV25-1 with TRBJ1-6, with D possibly matching TRBD1 (5 bases). The CDR3 length is 14 residues. From germline, CDR1 is MGHDK and CDR2 SYGVNS. CDR3 protein: CASSVTGYNSPIHF. CDR3 coding DNA: TGTGCCAGCAGTGTTACAGGCTATAATTCACCCATCCACTTT.

This clonotype has a count of ten or more. The rearrangement uses TRBV19 and TRBJ2-1; D is unclear. The V end was cut by 1 base, the J end by 6 bases, with 10 bases between. CDR1 is LNHDA and CDR2 is SQIVND in the germline V gene (reference sequence). CDR3 size: 14 residues. The DNA of the CDR3 is TGTGCCAGTAGTATAGGTCAGGAACCCAATGAGCAGTTCTTC. This gives the protein CASSIGQEPNEQFF.

In its sample, this clonotype was seen once. A much larger clone sits a single nucleotide away, making a read error possible. The chain links TRBV12-3 or TRBV12-4 to TRBJ2-2; unclear D gene. The CDR3 totals 12 residues. V was trimmed by 7 bases and J by 5 bases, leaving 8 bases between them. The CDR3 DNA reads as TGTGCCAGCATTTTTAGGACCGGGGAGCTGTTTTTT. Translation gives CASIFRTGELFF.

To note about this clonotype: This could be a read error, since a much larger clone is one nucleotide away. The CDR3 carries no conserved terminal phenylalanine or tryptophan, so it likely arises from a read error. The V gene is TRBV20-1, the J gene TRBJ2-5, with D perhaps assigned TRBD1 or TRBD2 (5 bases each). Trimming left V 4 bases short and J 3 bases short, with 18 bases between. The CDR3 totals 15 residues. CDR1 is DFQATT, CDR2 SNEGSKA, per germline (reference sequence). The DNA of the CDR3 is TGCAGTGCTATCGGGGTGAGGGGCGAGGAAGAGACCCAGTACCTC. Translation gives CSAIGVRGEEETQYL.

As concerns this clonotype: Being one base from a much bigger clone, this may be a read error. The rearrangement joins TRBV7-2 to TRBJ2-7, with 7 positions matching TRBD1. V lost 5 bases to trimming and J lost 2 bases; unmatched junction nucleotides: 12. Germline CDR1 and CDR2: SGHTA and FQGNSA. The CDR3 has 16 amino acids. For the CDR3, the DNA is TGTGCCAGCAGCAATACCTGGACAGGAATACCCTACGAGCAGTACTTC. It yields the protein CASSNTWTGIPYEQYF.

The sample holds many counts of this clonotype. The chain is built from TRBV3-1 and TRBJ1-6, with 7 bases matching TRBD1. The CDR3 totals 15 residues. The trim removed 1 base at V and 9 bases at J, leaving 6 bases unmatched. The germline gives CDR1 LGHDT, CDR2 YNNKEL (reference sequence). DNA for the CDR3: TGTGCCAGCAGCCAAGGACAGGGTTCGATTTCACCCCTCCACTTT. Amino acids: CASSQGQGSISPLHF.

This clonotype has a count of ten or more. The CDR3 DNA sequence: TGTGCCAGCAGTTACCTCTCCCACACTGAAGCTTTCTTT. It yields the protein CASSYLSHTEAFF. This sequence joins TRBV6-6 and TRBJ1-1; the D is unclear. The CDR3 runs 13 residues. The V gene lost 2 bases and the J gene lost 3 bases, with 7 bases spanning the gap. The germline V gene encodes CDR1 MNHNY and CDR2 SVGAGI (reference sequence).

This clonotype was found a few times. The chain is built from TRBV7-8 and TRBJ2-7; TRBD1 aligns across 7 bases. V lost 5 bases and J lost 5; bases outside the gene matches: 6. Germline CDR1 reads SGHVS; CDR2 reads FQNEAQ. The CDR3 covers 13 residues. Here the CDR3 DNA reads TGTGCCAGCAGCCAAGGGGGCAGGGACGAGCAGTACTTC. Translated: CASSQGGRDEQYF.

This sequence joins TRBV6-1 and TRBJ2-3, with D perhaps given as TRBD1 or TRBD2 (5 bases each). This CDR3 region has 14 residues. Germline V gene lookup returns CDR1 MNHNS and CDR2 SASEGT. V was trimmed by 10 bases and J by 7 bases, leaving 21 bases between them. This chain's CDR3 is CAIRLGTVSHTQYF. The CDR3, as DNA: TGTGCCATCAGACTTGGGACCGTGAGCCATACGCAGTATTTT.

This clonotype has just a few counts. The chain combines TRBV7-2 with TRBJ1-4; 8 nucleotides match TRBD1. J was trimmed by 3 bases and V by 7 bases; bases with no gene match: 7. The CDR3 has 15 residues. CDR1 and CDR2 (germline): SGHTA, FQGNSA. DNA of the CDR3: TGTGCCAGCAACCCAACAGGGGGGCCTAATGAAAAACTGTTTTTT. Its protein product is CASNPTGGPNEKLFF.

V and J are TRBV18 and TRBJ1-4; D is perhaps TRBD1 (5 bases). V lost 4 bases and J 6 bases, leaving 9 bases between the germline ends. Germline V lookup: CDR1 KGHSH, CDR2 LQKENI. The length of the CDR3 is 13 residues. CDR3 sequence: CASSRGDDEKLFF. The CDR3 nucleotides are TGTGCCAGCTCACGGGGGGACGATGAAAAACTGTTTTTT. Complete variable domain (other parts from reference TRBV18 and TRBJ1-4): NAGVMQNPRHLVRRRGQEARLRCSPMKGHSHVYWYRQLPEEGLKFMVYLQKENIIDESGMPKERFSAEFPKEGPSILRIQQVVRGDSAAYFCASSRGDDEKLFFGSGTQLSVL.

This clonotype came up many times. V is TRBV19 and J is TRBJ1-6, with TRBD1 matching 9 bases. Germline-derived CDR1 and CDR2 are LNHDA and SQIVND (reference sequence). The CDR3 contains 14 residues. Unmatched junction bases numbered 4, after V lost 5 bases and J lost 8 bases. CDR3 region: CASSRRDRDSPLHF. Written as DNA, the CDR3 is TGTGCCAGTAGTCGCCGGGACAGGGATTCACCCCTCCACTTT.

Note on this clonotype: A much larger clone differs from this one at a single base, so this may be a read error. The rearrangement joins TRBV6-2 or TRBV6-3 to TRBJ2-5; no definite D call. V dropped 7 bases and J dropped 0 bases, with 12 bases sitting between them. Germline values: CDR1 MNHEY, CDR2 SVGEGT. This CDR3 has 14 amino acids. The CDR3 protein is CASIEPLYQETQYF. Written as DNA, the CDR3 is TGTGCCAGCATTGAGCCGCTGTACCAAGAGACCCAGTACTTC.

The genes are TRBV12-3 or TRBV12-4 and TRBJ1-5; D gene unclear. There are 14 residues in the CDR3. Trimming shortened V by 4 bases and J by 2 bases, and 9 bases separated the two germline ends. This CDR3 is CASSSGEGNQPQHF. DNA of the CDR3: TGTGCCAGCAGTTCTGGGGAGGGCAATCAGCCCCAGCATTTT.

A word on this clonotype: Just one base apart from a much larger clone, this may be a read error. V is TRBV24-1 and J is TRBJ1-5; the D gene is possibly TRBD1 (5 bases). From germline, CDR1 is KGHDR and CDR2 SFDVKD. Trimming stripped 6 bases from V and 4 bases from J, with 15 bases between. The CDR3 is 15 amino acids. In nucleotides, the CDR3 is TGTGCCACCAGTTACCCCCGAGGGGAGAATCAGCCCCAGCATTTT. Translated: CATSYPRGENQPQHF.

This clonotype was seen repeatedly, ten times or more. This chain links TRBV20-1 with TRBJ2-3; the D gene is possibly TRBD2 (6 bases). The germline gives CDR1 DFQATT, CDR2 SNEGSKA (reference sequence). CDR3 length: 13 residues. V was clipped by 6 bases and J by 1 base, with 11 bases between them. This chain's CDR3 is CSARDSGTDTQYF. CDR3 sequence (DNA): TGCAGTGCCCGGGACTCTGGCACAGATACGCAGTATTTT.

This clonotype was seen at least ten times. The chain carries TRBV10-3 and TRBJ2-5; 10 nucleotides line up with TRBD2. Germline V CDR1 and CDR2: ENHRY, SYGVKD. Germline trimming cut 8 bases from V and 2 bases from J; bases unmatched to any gene: 2. CDR3 length: 13 residues. As DNA, the CDR3 is TGTGCCATCTCGACTAGCGGGCAAGAGACCCAGTACTTC. Protein: CAISTSGQETQYF.

Regarding this clonotype: This may be a read error, as it is one base from a much larger clone. The rearrangement uses TRBV20-1 and TRBJ2-3; TRBD1 matches at 8 bases. Germline V lookup: CDR1 DFQATT, CDR2 SNEGSKA (reference sequence). The CDR3 contains 14 residues. After removal of 8 bases from V and 7 bases from J, the junction contained 14 bases not matched to a gene. The CDR3 loop is CSSPGQGSSYTQYF. CDR3 in DNA: TGCAGTTCCCCTGGACAGGGTTCTTCTTATACGCAGTATTTT.

This clonotype was seen a handful of times. The V and J genes are TRBV5-1 and TRBJ2-6; a possible D gene is TRBD1 (6 bases). CDR3 length: 20 residues. The V gene's germline CDR1 is SGHRS and CDR2 YFSETQ. V was cut by 0 bases and J by 0 bases, with 19 bases left in between. DNA of the CDR3: TGCGCCAGCAGCTTGGTCCCCCGGACAGACTTCGGCTCTGGGGCCAACGTCCTGACTTTC. It codes for CASSLVPRTDFGSGANVLTF.

This clonotype was counted ten times or more. The CDR3 DNA is TGTGCCAGCAGCTTGTCGGCGACCTACTCTGGGGCCAACGTCCTGACTTTC. Translated, it gives CASSLSATYSGANVLTF. J is TRBJ2-6 and V is TRBV7-2; D is unresolved. Germline V gives CDR1 SGHTA, CDR2 FQGNSA. The ends were cut back, 3 bases at V and 0 bases at J, with 12 bases in the middle. The CDR3 length is 17 residues. Drawing the rest from reference TRBV7-2 and TRBJ2-6, the complete variable domain is GAGVSQSPSNKVTEKGKDVELRCDPISGHTALYWYRQSLGQGLEFLIYFQGNSAPDKSGLPSDRFSAERTGGSVSTLTIQRTQQEDSAVYLCASSLSATYSGANVLTFGAGSRLTVL.

A note on this clonotype: A read error may account for a junction end that differs from germline. This chain links TRBV20-1 with TRBJ1-1; D remains ambiguous. CDR3 size: 14 residues. In germline, CDR1 is DFQATT, CDR2 SNEGSKA (reference sequence). The CDR3, as DNA: TGCAGTGACAGCGGTCAGAGTATGAACACTGTAGCTTTCTTT. This codes for CSDSGQSMNTVAFF.